This T cell receptor beta chain was identified in a study of blood T cell repertoires in COVID-19 (dated by TCRdb to 2018 to 2020). Describing the broader study: The collaborator samples originated in the United States, Italy and Spain and spanned the acute and convalescent phases of COVID-19. Samples were obtained from the ongoing ImmuneRACE study (first 160 participants) and from 1,254 subjects provided by 6 global collaborators. The prospective study material was composed of cDNA or gDNA derived from T cells, B-cell-depleted T cells, or PBMCs. The repertoires were made available in a free public database intended to serve as a resource for research on the immune response to SARS-CoV-2. HLA class I and class II types, where available, came from metadata supplied by the sample provider rather than from assay-based typing. Subjects who had been exposed to COVID-19, were actively infected with it, or had recovered from it provided the deeply sampled blood TCRbeta repertoires that made up the dataset. Nearly every sample came with metadata listing a de-identified subject ID, COVID-19 status, age in years and sex.

CDR1 and CDR2 are drawn from the germline V gene (reference sequence): LNHDA, SQIVND. The CDR3, cysteine through phenylalanine, is 12 amino acids long. CDR3 DNA is the only sequence kept; it has 36 bases, read in frame from the first base. Relative to germline, V is missing 7 bases and J is missing 6 bases, with 5 bases of the junction outside any gene match. TCRbeta CDR3 regions were amplified from genomic DNA by means of the immunoSEQ Assay, a bias-controlled multiplex PCR. The paper's processing steps were these. Within the assay, amplification of reference gene primers was used to estimate how many nucleated cells each sample contained. To quantify the absolute abundance of each unique TCRbeta CDR3 rearrangement, sequence reads were collapsed and filtered. For each sample, productive Simpson clonality was calculated as the square root of Simpson's diversity index across productive rearrangements. This immuneACCESS table, as held by TCRdb, lists in-frame sequences with V and J called but not all clones. Of the missing ones, under half trace to an unresolved V gene in checked studies; the others have no known cause. Clonal size and the V and J genes are those of that table, whereas D and trimming came from the DNA. Recorded for this sample are 150,000 to 200,000 clones; around 90% of them occurred a single time. Approximately 6% of the sample rests with the top ten.

On the study overall, not on this receptor specifically: Clinical and demographic metadata were provided uncurated, with the amount varying by source and participant.

This clone has just one count. It lacks a known antigen. There are no base qualities to consult, and no much larger clone falls within one base. Collaborating institutions collected whole blood in K2EDTA tubes following their own protocols. For TCRbeta analysis, collaborator samples were shipped as frozen whole blood, as isolated PBMCs, or as DNA extracted from either sample type. The TCR was taken from a man aged 40-50 years with active or convalescent COVID-19. Sequencing input: peripheral blood. The chain joins TRBV19 to TRBJ1-1, and 7 junctional nucleotides match TRBD1. The CDR3 has the sequence CASKEGAAEAFF. DNA sequence: TGTGCCAGTAAAGAGGGGGCCGCTGAAGCTTTCTTT.